This T cell receptor beta chain was found in a study of shared clonotypes between healthy human individuals. Both CD45RO+ cells and CCR7-negative CD45RA+ TemRA cells were combined to make up CD8 memory. The repertoire was sequenced with immunoSEQ multiplex PCR; TCRdb's copy has only in-frame clones and lacks some. Of some 700,000 clones listed, 90% are singletons. General study findings and limits: It was observed that about 5% of naive CD4 clonotypes were shared across a few donors. Though the depth was large, rarefaction showed that sorted-subset sequencing was incomplete. Represented genetic and exposure-history diversity was restricted by having few donors.

CDR3 length: 17 residues. The germline CDR1 and CDR2 sequences are SGHAT and FQNNGV. Germline trimming cut 2 bases from V and 1 base from J; bases unmatched to any gene: 8. To note about this clone: Its antigen is as yet unknown.

The chain joins TRBV11-2 to TRBJ1-1; 9 bases line up with TRBD1. Sequencing was carried out using memory CD8+ T cells from PBMCs. Subset denoted: CD45RO+ cells pooled with CCR7-negative TemRA cells. The sequence came from a man aged 18 to 30 in good health. Some clones in this sample may be carry-over from other donors' samples. The CDR3 loop reads CASSLNTGGGWNTEAFF. Written as DNA, the CDR3 is TGTGCCAGCAGCTTAAACACAGGGGGCGGGTGGAACACTGAAGCTTTCTTT. Together with reference TRBV11-2 and TRBJ1-1, the CDR3 gives the full variable domain: EAGVAQSPRYKIIEKRQSVAFWCNPISGHATLYWYQQILGQGPKLLIQFQNNGVVDDSQLPKDRFSAERLKGVDSTLKIQPAKLEDSAVYLCASSLNTGGGWNTEAFFGQGTRLTVV.